The 10 T cell receptor beta chains listed next were all sequenced from one sample in a study of identical twins. TCRdb redid the calling of the 5' RACE reads with MiXCR, one entry per CDR3 protein. Seen here are roughly 200,000 distinct CDR3 sequences, 7.5% observed once, and the top ten hold more than 1.5%. These data were also filed under a second study, of yellow fever vaccine responses in identical twins.

Sequenced input: memory (CD45RO+) T cells sorted from blood. The receptor set was obtained from a woman under 30 in good health.

This clonotype has only a few counts. The chain is built from TRBV6-6 and TRBJ2-5; tentatively, D is TRBD2 (6 bases). The ends were cut back, 5 bases at V and 4 bases at J, with 11 bases in the middle. The CDR3 consists of 13 residues. Germline values: CDR1 MNHNY, CDR2 SVGAGI (reference sequence). The CDR3 spells CASSAGRGETQYF. The CDR3 region has the DNA TGTGCCAGCAGTGCCGGGCGGGGAGAGACCCAGTACTTC.

This clonotype was seen only a few times. J is TRBJ1-5 and V is TRBV7-8, with D unresolved. The ends were cut back, 5 bases at V and 3 bases at J, with 14 bases in the middle. Germline V gives CDR1 SGHVS, CDR2 FQNEAQ. The CDR3 extends over 15 amino acids. CDR3 in DNA: TGTGCCAGCAGCACACGCACTAGCTACAATCAGCCCCAGCATTTT. Translating gives CASSTRTSYNQPQHF.

The chain links TRBV27 to TRBJ2-6; D ambiguous. In germline, CDR1 is MNHEY, CDR2 SMNVEV (reference sequence). The length of the CDR3 is 15 residues. V lost 5 bases, J lost 0 bases, and 8 bases lay in between. The CDR3 DNA sequence: TGTGCCAGCAGTCTCGACACCTCTGGGGCCAACGTCCTGACTTTC. Residues: CASSLDTSGANVLTF.

This clonotype was counted ten times or more. The chain recombines TRBV29-1 with TRBJ2-3, with TRBD2 matching over 14 bases. This CDR3 has 16 residues. Trimming cost V 1 base and J 4 bases; bases outside gene matches: 4. Germline CDR1 SQVTM, CDR2 ANQGSEA. The DNA of the CDR3 is TGCAGCGTTGAAGGGGGACTAGCGGGAGCTTCAGATACGCAGTATTTT. It translates to CSVEGGLAGASDTQYF.

The genes are TRBV11-2 and TRBJ1-1; no reliable D call. V was pared by 2 bases and J by 5 bases, with 12 bases between. The CDR3 runs 14 residues. Germline V gene data show CDR1 as SGHAT and CDR2 as FQNNGV. The CDR3 DNA reads TGTGCCAGCAGCTTATCTTTAGGTGTGACTGAAGCTTTCTTT. Encoded protein: CASSLSLGVTEAFF.

Many counts were recorded for this clonotype. J is TRBJ1-1 and V is TRBV4-1; D may be TRBD1 (6 bases). Germline-derived CDR1 and CDR2 are MGHRA and YSYEKL. The V and J ends lost 0 bases and 4 bases respectively, with 18 bases between them. The CDR3 sequence is 17 residues long. The CDR3 DNA reads as TGCGCCAGCAGCCAAGATCATAGATCGGGGGCATCCACTGAAGCTTTCTTT. Encoded protein: CASSQDHRSGASTEAFF.

This clonotype came up many times. This chain links TRBV15 with TRBJ2-2; D perhaps matches TRBD1 (5 bases). V shed 1 base and J shed 5 bases, with 17 bases lying between them. CDR1 is LNHNV and CDR2 is YYDKDF in the germline V gene (reference sequence). The CDR3 covers 17 residues. Here the CDR3 DNA reads TGTGCCACCAGCAGAGGAGGTCATGGGGCGCGGACCGGGGAGCTGTTTTTT. This encodes CATSRGGHGARTGELFF.

This clonotype was detected a few times. This rearrangement joins TRBV5-1 to TRBJ2-7, with D perhaps TRBD1 or TRBD2 (5 bases each). The CDR3 is 18 amino acids. The germline V and J ends were trimmed by 1 base and 0 bases, with 20 bases remaining between them. The germline V gene encodes CDR1 SGHRS and CDR2 YFSETQ. This chain's CDR3 is CASSLTTHGAADSYEQYF. The CDR3 nucleotides read TGCGCCAGCAGCTTGACAACCCACGGGGCGGCGGACTCCTACGAGCAGTACTTC.

The V and J genes are TRBV7-3 and TRBJ2-3; 9 bases match TRBD2. The CDR3 runs 14 residues. Germline assignment: CDR1 SGHTA and CDR2 FQGTGA. With V trimmed by 5 bases and J by 6 bases, 6 bases remained unmatched. The CDR3 spells CASSQFSGGDTQYF. The CDR3 coding sequence is TGTGCCAGCAGCCAATTTAGCGGGGGCGATACGCAGTATTTT.

This clonotype was counted between two and nine times. The chain has TRBV2 and TRBJ2-1; 7 bases align to TRBD2. This CDR3 is 16 amino acids long. V was clipped by 6 bases and J by 0 bases; unmatched bases: 8. CDR1 is SNHLY and CDR2 is FYNNEI in the germline V gene. The CDR3 coding sequence is TGTGCCAGCAGGGGAGGGATGGGAAGCTCCTACAATGAGCAGTTCTTC. Residues: CASRGGMGSSYNEQFF.